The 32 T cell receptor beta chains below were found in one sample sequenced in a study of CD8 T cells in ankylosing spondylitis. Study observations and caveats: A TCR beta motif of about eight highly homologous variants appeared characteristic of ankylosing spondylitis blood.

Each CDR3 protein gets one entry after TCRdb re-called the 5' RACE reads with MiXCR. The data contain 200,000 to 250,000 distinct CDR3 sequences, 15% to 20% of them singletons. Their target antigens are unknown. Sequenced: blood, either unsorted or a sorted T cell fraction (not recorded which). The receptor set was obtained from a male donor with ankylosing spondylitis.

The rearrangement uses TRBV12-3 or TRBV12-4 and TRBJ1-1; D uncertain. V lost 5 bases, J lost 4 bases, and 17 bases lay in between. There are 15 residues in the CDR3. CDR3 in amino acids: CASSPSPWGGTEAFF. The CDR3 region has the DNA TGTGCCAGCAGTCCCTCCCCTTGGGGTGGCACTGAAGCTTTCTTT.

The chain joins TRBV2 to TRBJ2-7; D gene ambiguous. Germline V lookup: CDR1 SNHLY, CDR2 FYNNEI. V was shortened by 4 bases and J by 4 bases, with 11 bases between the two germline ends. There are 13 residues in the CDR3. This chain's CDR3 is CASSVEAKYEQYF. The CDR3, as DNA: TGTGCCAGCAGTGTAGAGGCTAAATACGAGCAGTACTTC.

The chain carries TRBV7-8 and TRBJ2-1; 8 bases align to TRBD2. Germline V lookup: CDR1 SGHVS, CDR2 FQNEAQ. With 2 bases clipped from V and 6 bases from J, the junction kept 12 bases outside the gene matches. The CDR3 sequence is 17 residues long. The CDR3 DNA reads TGTGCCAGCAGCTTAAAGCCCGGGAGGGCCTTGGCCAATGAGCAGTTCTTC. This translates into CASSLKPGRALANEQFF.

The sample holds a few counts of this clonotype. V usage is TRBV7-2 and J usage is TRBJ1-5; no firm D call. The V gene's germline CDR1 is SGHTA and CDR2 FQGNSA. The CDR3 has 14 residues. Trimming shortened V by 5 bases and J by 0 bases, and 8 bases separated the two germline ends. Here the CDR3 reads CASSVDPSNQPQHF. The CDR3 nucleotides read TGTGCCAGCAGCGTAGACCCTAGCAATCAGCCCCAGCATTTT. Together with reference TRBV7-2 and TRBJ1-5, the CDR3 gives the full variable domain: GAGVSQSPSNKVTEKGKDVELRCDPISGHTALYWYRQSLGQGLEFLIYFQGNSAPDKSGLPSDRFSAERTGGSVSTLTIQRTQQEDSAVYLCASSVDPSNQPQHFGDGTRLSIL.

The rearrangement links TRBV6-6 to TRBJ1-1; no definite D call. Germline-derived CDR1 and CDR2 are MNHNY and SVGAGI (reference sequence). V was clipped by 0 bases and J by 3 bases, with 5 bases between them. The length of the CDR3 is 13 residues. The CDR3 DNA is TGTGCCAGCAGTTACTCGTTAGACACTGAAGCTTTCTTT. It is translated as CASSYSLDTEAFF.

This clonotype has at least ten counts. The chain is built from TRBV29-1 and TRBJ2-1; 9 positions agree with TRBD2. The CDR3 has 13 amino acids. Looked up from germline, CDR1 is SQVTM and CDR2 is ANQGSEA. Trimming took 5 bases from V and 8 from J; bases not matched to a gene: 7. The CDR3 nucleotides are TGCAGCGTTTTCCTAGCGGGACGGGATGAGCAGTTCTTC. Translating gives CSVFLAGRDEQFF.

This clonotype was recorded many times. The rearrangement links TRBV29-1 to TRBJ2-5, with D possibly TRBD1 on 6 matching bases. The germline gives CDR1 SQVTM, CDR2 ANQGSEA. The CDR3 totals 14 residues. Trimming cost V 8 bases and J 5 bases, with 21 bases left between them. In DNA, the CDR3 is TGCAGCACGACCAGGGGTTTTGATGTTGAGACCCAGTACTTC. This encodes CSTTRGFDVETQYF.

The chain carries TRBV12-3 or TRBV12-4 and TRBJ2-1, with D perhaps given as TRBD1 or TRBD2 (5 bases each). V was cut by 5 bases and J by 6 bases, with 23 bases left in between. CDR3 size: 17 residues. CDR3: CASSTTHGAGRTNEQFF. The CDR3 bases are TGTGCCAGCAGTACAACGCACGGGGCGGGTCGTACCAATGAGCAGTTCTTC.

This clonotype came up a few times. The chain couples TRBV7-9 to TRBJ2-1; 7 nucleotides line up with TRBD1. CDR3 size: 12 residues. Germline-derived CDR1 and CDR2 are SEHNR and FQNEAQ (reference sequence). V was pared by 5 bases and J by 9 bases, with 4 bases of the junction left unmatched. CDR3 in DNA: TGTGCCAGCAGCGAAGGGGGCACTGAGCAGTTCTTC. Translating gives CASSEGGTEQFF. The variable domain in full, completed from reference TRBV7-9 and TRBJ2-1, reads DTGVSQNPRHKITKRGQNVTFRCDPISEHNRLYWYRQTLGQGPEFLTYFQNEAQLEKSRLLSDRFSAERPKGSFSTLEIQRTEQGDSAMYLCASSEGGTEQFFGPGTRLTVL.

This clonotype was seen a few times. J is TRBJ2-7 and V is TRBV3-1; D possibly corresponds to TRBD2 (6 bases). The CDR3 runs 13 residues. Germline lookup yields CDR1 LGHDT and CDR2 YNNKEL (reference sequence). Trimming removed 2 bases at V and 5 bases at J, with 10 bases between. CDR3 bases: TGTGCCAGCAGCCAAAGCGGGTTAGACGAGCAGTACTTC. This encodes CASSQSGLDEQYF.

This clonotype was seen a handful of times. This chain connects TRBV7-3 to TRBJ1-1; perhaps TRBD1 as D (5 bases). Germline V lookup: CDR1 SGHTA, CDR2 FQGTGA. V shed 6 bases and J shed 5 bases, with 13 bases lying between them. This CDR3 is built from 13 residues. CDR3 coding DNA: TGTGCCAGCAGTCCGTGGGGGGGGACTGAAGCTTTCTTT. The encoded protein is CASSPWGGTEAFF.

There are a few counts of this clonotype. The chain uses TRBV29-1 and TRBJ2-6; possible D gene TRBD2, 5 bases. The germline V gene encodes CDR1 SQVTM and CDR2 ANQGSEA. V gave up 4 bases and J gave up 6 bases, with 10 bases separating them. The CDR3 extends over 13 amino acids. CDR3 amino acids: CSVGDYSANVLTF. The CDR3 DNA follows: TGCAGCGTTGGCGACTACTCGGCCAACGTCCTGACTTTC.

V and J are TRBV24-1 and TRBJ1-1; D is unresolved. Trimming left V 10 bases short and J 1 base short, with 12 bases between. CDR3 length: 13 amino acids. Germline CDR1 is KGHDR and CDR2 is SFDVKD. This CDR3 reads CATRQSGNTEAFF. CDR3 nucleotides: TGTGCCACTCGGCAGTCCGGGAACACTGAAGCTTTCTTT.

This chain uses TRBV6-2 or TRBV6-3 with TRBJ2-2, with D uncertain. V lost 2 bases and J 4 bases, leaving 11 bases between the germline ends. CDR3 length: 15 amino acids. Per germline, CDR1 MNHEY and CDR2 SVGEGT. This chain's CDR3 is CASSYAPTGTGELFF. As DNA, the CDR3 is TGTGCCAGCAGTTACGCGCCCACGGGCACCGGGGAGCTGTTTTTT.

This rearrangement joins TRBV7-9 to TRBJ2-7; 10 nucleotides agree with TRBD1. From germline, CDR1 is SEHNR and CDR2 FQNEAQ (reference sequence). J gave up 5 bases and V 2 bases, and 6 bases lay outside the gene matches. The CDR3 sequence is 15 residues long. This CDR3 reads CASSLTPGTGDEQYF. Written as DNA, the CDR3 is TGTGCCAGCAGCTTAACCCCTGGGACAGGGGACGAGCAGTACTTC.

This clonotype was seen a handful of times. The CDR3 reads CASSFGTFTYEQYF. CDR3 bases: TGTGCCAGCAGCTTCGGGACATTTACCTACGAGCAGTACTTC. The chain is built from TRBV11-2 and TRBJ2-7, with D maybe TRBD1 (6 bases). Trimming removed 3 bases at V and 2 bases at J, with 11 bases between. Germline V CDR1 and CDR2: SGHAT, FQNNGV. The CDR3 has 14 amino acids.

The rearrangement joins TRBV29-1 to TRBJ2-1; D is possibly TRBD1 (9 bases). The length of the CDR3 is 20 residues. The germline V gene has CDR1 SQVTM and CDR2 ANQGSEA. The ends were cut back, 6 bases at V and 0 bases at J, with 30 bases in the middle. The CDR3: CSVAPPGQGSSGSSYNEQFF. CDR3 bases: TGCAGCGTAGCCCCCCCGGGACAGGGTTCCAGCGGGAGCTCCTACAATGAGCAGTTCTTC.

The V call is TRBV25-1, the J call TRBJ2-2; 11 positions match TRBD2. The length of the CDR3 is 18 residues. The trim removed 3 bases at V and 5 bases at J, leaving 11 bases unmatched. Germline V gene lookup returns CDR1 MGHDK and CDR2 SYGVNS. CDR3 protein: CASSEVSGRAVETGELFF. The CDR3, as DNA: TGTGCCAGCAGTGAGGTTAGCGGGAGGGCCGTGGAGACCGGGGAGCTGTTTTTT.

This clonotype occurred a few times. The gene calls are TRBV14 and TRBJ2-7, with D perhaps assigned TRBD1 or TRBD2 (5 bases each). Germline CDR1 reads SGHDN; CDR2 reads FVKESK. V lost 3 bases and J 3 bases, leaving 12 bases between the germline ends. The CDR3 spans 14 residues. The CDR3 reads CASSHGIGDYEQYF. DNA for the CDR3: TGTGCCAGCAGCCACGGGATAGGGGACTACGAGCAGTACTTC.

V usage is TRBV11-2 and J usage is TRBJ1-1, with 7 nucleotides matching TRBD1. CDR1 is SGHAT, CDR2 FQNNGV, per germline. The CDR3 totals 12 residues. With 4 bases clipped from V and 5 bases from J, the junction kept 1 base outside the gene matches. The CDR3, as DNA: TGTGCCAGCAGCTCACAGGGGACTGAAGCTTTCTTT. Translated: CASSSQGTEAFF.

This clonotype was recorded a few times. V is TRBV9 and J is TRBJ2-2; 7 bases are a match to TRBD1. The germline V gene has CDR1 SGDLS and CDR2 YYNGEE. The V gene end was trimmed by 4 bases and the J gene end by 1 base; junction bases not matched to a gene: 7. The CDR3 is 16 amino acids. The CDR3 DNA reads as TGTGCCAGCAGCCCGAGGGACAGAATGAACACCGGGGAGCTGTTTTTT. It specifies CASSPRDRMNTGELFF.

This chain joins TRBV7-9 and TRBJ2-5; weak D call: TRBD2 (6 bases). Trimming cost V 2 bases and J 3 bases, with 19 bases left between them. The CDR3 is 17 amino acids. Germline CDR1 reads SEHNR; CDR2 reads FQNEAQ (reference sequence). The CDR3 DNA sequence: TGTGCCAGCAGCTTATGGTCAGCGCTCCCGGGGGAAGAGACCCAGTACTTC. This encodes CASSLWSALPGEETQYF.

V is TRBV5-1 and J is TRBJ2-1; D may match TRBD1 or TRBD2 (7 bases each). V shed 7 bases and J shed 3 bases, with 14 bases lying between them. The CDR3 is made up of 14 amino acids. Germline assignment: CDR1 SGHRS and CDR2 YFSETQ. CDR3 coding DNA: TGCGCCAGCCACCCAGGGGGGGACTACAATGAGCAGTTCTTC. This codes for CASHPGGDYNEQFF.

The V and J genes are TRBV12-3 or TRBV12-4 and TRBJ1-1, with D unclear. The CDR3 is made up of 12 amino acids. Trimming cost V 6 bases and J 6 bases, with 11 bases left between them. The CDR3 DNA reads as TGTGCCAGCAGCCGGGTTATGGCTGAAGCTTTCTTT. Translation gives CASSRVMAEAFF.

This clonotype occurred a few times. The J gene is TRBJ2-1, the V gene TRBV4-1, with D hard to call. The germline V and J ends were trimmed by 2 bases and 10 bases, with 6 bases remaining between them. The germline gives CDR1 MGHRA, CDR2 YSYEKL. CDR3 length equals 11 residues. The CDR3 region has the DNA TGCGCCAGCAGCCAACTTACCGAGCAGTTCTTC. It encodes CASSQLTEQFF.

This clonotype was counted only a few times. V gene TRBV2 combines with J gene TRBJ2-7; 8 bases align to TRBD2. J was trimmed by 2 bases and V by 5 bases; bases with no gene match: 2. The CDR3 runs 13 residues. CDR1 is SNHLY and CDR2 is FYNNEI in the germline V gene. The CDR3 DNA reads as TGTGCCAGCAGTCCGACTAGCGCCTACGAGCAGTACTTC. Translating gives CASSPTSAYEQYF.

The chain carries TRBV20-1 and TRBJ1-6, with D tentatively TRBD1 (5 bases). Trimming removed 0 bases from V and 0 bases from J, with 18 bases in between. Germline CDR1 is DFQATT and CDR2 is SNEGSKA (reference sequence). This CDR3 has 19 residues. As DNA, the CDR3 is TGCAGTGCTAGAGATATACAACAGGCATCAAGCTCCTATAATTCACCCCTCCACTTT. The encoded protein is CSARDIQQASSSYNSPLHF.

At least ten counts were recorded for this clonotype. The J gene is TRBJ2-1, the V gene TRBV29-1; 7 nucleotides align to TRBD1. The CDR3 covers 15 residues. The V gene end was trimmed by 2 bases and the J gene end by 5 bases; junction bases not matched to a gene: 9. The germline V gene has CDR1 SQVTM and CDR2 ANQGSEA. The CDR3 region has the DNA TGCAGCGTTGAATGGGGGTTTGGGACAGACAATGAGCAGTTCTTC. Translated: CSVEWGFGTDNEQFF.

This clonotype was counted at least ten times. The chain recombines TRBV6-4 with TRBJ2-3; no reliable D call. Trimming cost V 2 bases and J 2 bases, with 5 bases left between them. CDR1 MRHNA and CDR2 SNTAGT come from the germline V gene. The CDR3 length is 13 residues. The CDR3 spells CASSDAPTDTQYF. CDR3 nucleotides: TGTGCCAGCAGTGACGCCCCCACAGATACGCAGTATTTT.

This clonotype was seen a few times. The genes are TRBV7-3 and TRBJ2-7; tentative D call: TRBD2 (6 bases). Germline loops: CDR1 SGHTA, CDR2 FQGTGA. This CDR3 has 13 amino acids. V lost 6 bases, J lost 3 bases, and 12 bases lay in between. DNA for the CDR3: TGTGCCAGCAGTCCGGGAGTTGGCTACGAGCAGTACTTC. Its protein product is CASSPGVGYEQYF.

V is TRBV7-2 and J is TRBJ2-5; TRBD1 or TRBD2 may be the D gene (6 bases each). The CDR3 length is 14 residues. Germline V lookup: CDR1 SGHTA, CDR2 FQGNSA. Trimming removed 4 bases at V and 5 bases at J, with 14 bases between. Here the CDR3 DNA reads TGTGCCAGCAGCTCCCCGGGGGCTTACGAGACCCAGTACTTC. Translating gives CASSSPGAYETQYF.

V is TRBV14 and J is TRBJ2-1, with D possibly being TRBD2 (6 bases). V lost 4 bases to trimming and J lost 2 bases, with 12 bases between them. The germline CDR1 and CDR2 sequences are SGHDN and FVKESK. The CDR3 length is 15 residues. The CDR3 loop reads CASSPPGSTYNEQFF. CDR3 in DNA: TGTGCCAGCAGCCCCCCCGGGAGTACCTACAATGAGCAGTTCTTC.